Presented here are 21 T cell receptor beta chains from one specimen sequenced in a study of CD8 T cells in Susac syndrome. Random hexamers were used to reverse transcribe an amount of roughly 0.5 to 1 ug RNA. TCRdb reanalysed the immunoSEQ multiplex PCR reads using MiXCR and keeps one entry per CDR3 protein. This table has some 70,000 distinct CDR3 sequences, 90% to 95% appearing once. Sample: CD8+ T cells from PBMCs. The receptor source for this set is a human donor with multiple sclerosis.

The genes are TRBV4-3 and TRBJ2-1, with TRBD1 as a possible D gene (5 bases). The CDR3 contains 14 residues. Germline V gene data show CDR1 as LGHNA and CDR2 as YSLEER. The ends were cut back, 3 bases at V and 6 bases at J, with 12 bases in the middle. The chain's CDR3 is CASSQVQGPNEQFF. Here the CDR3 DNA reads TGCGCCAGCAGCCAGGTGCAGGGCCCCAATGAGCAGTTCTTC.

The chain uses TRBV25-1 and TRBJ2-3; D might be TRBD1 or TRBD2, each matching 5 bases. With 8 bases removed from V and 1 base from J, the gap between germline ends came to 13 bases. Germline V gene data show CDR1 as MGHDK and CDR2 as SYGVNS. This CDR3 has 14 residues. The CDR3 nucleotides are TGTGCCAGCGCGACGGGGCCCGGCACAGATACGCAGTATTTT. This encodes CASATGPGTDTQYF.

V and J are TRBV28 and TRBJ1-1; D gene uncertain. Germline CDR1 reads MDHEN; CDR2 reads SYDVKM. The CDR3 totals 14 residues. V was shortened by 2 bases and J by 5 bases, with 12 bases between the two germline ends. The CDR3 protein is CASSLGEAWTEAFF. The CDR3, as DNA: TGTGCCAGCAGTTTAGGGGAGGCGTGGACTGAAGCTTTCTTT.

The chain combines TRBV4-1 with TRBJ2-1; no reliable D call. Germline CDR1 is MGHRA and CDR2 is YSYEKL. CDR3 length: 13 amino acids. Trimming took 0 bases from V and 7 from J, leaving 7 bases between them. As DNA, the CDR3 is TGCGCCAGCAGCCAAGATCTGGGGAATGAGCAGTTCTTC. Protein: CASSQDLGNEQFF.

The CDR3 loop reads CASSQDSSSYEQYF. In nucleotides, the CDR3 is TGCGCCAGCAGCCAAGATAGCAGCAGCTACGAGCAGTACTTC. The chain carries TRBV4-3 and TRBJ2-7; D not certain. Germline V CDR1 and CDR2: LGHNA, YSLEER. CDR3 length: 14 residues. Deletions cut 0 bases from V and 3 bases from J, with 9 bases between.

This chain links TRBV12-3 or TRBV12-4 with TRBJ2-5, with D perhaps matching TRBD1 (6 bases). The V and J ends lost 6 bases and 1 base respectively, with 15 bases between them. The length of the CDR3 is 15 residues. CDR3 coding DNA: TGTGCCAGCAGGGCCTTAACAGGGTCCCAAGAGACCCAGTACTTC. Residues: CASRALTGSQETQYF.

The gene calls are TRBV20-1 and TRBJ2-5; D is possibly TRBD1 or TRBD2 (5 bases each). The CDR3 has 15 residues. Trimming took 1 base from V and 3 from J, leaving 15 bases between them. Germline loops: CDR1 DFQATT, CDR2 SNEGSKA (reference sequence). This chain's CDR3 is CSARVLGRGEETQYF. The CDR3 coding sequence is TGCAGTGCTAGAGTTTTGGGAAGAGGGGAAGAGACCCAGTACTTC.

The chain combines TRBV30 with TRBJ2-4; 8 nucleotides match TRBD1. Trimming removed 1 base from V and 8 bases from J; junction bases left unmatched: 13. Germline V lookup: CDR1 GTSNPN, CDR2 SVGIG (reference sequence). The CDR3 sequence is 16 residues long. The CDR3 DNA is TGTGCCTGGAGTGAAAACTTCAGGTCGACAGGGGACATTCAGTACTTC. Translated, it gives CAWSENFRSTGDIQYF.

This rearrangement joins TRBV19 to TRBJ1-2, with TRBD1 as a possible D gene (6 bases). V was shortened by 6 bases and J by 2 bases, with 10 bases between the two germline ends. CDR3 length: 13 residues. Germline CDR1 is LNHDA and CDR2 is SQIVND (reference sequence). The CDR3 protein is CASRLDRNYGYTF. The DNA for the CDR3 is TGTGCCAGTAGACTTGACAGGAACTATGGCTACACCTTC.

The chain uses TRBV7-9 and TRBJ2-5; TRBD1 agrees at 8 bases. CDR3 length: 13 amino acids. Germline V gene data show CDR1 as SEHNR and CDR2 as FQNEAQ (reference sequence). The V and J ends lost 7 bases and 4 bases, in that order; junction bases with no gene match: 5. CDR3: CASTDRGAETQYF. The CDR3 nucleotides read TGTGCCAGCACTGACAGGGGAGCAGAGACCCAGTACTTC. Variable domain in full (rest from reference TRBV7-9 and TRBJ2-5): DTGVSQNPRHKITKRGQNVTFRCDPISEHNRLYWYRQTLGQGPEFLTYFQNEAQLEKSRLLSDRFSAERPKGSFSTLEIQRTEQGDSAMYLCASTDRGAETQYFGPGTRLLVL.

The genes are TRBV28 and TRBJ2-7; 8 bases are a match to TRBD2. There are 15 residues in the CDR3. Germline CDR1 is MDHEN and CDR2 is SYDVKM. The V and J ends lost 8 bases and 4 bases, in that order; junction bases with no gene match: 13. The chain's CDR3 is CASRFLAGPPYEQYF. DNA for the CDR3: TGTGCCAGCCGCTTCCTAGCGGGCCCTCCTTACGAGCAGTACTTC.

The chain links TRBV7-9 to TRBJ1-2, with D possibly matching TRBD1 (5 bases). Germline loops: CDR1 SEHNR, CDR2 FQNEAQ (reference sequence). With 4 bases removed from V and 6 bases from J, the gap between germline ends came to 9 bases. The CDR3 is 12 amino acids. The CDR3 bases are TGTGCCAGCAGCTCGCCGGGACATGGCTACACCTTC. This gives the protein CASSSPGHGYTF.

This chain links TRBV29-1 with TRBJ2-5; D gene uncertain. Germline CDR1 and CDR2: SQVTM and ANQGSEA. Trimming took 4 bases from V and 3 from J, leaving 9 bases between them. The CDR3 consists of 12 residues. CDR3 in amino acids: CSVVVLEETQYF. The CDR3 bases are TGCAGCGTTGTGGTGTTGGAAGAGACCCAGTACTTC.

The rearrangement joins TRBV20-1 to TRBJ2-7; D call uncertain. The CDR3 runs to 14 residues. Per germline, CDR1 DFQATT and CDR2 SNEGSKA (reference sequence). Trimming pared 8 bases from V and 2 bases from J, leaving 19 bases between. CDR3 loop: CSPRQRIPTYEQYF. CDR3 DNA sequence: TGCAGTCCTCGTCAACGGATCCCGACCTACGAGCAGTACTTC.

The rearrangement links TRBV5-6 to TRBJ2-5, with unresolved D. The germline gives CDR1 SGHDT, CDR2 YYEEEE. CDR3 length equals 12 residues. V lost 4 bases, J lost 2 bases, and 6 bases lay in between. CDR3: CASSEGQETQYF. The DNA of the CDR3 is TGTGCCAGCAGCGAAGGGCAAGAGACCCAGTACTTC.

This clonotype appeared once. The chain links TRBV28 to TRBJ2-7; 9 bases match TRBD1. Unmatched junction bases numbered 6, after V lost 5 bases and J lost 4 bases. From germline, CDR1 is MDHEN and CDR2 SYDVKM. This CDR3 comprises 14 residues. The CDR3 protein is CASSPWTGAYEQYF. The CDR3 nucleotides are TGTGCCAGCAGTCCGTGGACAGGGGCATACGAGCAGTACTTC.

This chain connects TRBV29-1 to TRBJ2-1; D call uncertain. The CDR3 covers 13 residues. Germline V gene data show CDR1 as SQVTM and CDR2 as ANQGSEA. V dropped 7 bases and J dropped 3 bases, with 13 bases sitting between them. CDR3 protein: CSAGPLNYNEQFF. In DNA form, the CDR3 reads TGCAGCGCCGGACCACTAAACTACAATGAGCAGTTCTTC.

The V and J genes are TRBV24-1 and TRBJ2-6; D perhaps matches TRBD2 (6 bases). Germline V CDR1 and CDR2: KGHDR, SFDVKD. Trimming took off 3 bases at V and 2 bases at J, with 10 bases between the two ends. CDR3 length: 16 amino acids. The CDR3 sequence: CATSDDAGTGANVLTF. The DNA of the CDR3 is TGTGCCACCAGTGATGATGCGGGGACTGGGGCCAACGTCCTGACTTTC.

In nucleotides, the CDR3 is TGTGCCAGCAGCGTACAGGGGGCCGAGCAGTACTTC. Protein: CASSVQGAEQYF. V usage is TRBV7-9 and J usage is TRBJ2-7, with 9 positions matching TRBD1. Trimming removed 5 bases from V and 6 bases from J; junction bases left unmatched: 2. Germline values: CDR1 SEHNR, CDR2 FQNEAQ (reference sequence). This CDR3 is 12 amino acids long.

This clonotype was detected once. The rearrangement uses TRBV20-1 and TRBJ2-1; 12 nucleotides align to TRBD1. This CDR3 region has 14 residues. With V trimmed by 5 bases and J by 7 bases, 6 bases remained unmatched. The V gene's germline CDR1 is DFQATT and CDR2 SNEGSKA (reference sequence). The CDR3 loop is CSAWDRGPGNEQFF. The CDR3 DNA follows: TGCAGTGCTTGGGACAGGGGGCCCGGAAATGAGCAGTTCTTC.

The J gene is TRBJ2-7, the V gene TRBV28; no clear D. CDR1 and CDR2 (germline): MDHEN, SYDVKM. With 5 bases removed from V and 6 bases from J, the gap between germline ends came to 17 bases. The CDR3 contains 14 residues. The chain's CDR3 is CASSTPAGPSEQYF. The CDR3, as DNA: TGTGCCAGCAGTACCCCAGCCGGGCCCAGCGAGCAGTACTTC.